Listed here are 22 T cell receptor beta chains from one sample, sequenced in a study of blood T cell repertoires in COVID-19. Profiling relied on immunoSEQ multiplex PCR, and the TCRdb table lists in-frame clones only, not all of them. The repertoire holds 300,000 to 350,000 clones, 83% seen once, with 2.5% to 3% in the top ten. Sequences were obtained from peripheral blood. The receptor source for this set is a man in his thirties or forties with active or convalescent COVID-19.

V and J are TRBV27 and TRBJ1-2, with D possibly being TRBD1 (5 bases). The V gene's germline CDR1 is MNHEY and CDR2 SMNVEV (reference sequence). This CDR3 has 13 amino acids. Trimming removed 4 bases from V and 5 bases from J, with 11 bases in between. CDR3 DNA: TGTGCCAGCAGTTCTCTGAGACAGTATGGCTACACCTTC. It translates to CASSSLRQYGYTF.

V and J are TRBV4-1 and TRBJ1-2; 9 nucleotides align to TRBD1. Germline V lookup: CDR1 MGHRA, CDR2 YSYEKL. V shed 3 bases, J shed 2 bases, and the junction held 7 bases outside the gene matches. This CDR3 comprises 16 residues. The CDR3 DNA reads as TGCGCCAGCAGCCATTATACCGGGACAGGGAACTATGGCTACACCTTC. This encodes CASSHYTGTGNYGYTF.

The chain has TRBV4-1 and TRBJ2-1; D might be TRBD2 (5 bases). The CDR3 loop spans 18 amino acids. From germline, CDR1 is MGHRA and CDR2 YSYEKL. Trimming cost V 4 bases and J 0 bases, with 19 bases left between them. CDR3 sequence reads: CASSLPMRVRSSYNEQFF. CDR3 nucleotides: TGCGCCAGCAGCCTCCCTATGAGGGTCCGGAGCTCCTACAATGAGCAGTTCTTC.

CDR3 sequence reads: CASSREVADEQYF. The CDR3 DNA reads TGCGCCAGCAGCCGAGAGGTAGCGGACGAGCAGTACTTC. This chain connects TRBV4-3 to TRBJ2-7; D may be TRBD2 (6 bases). Germline-derived CDR1 and CDR2 are LGHNA and YSLEER. Deletions cut 4 bases from V and 5 bases from J, with 12 bases between. This CDR3 region has 13 residues.

J is TRBJ1-2 and V is TRBV5-5; TRBD1 might be the D (5 bases). V was trimmed by 0 bases and J by 8 bases, leaving 14 bases between them. The CDR3 consists of 14 residues. Germline-derived CDR1 and CDR2 are SGHKS and YYEKEE (reference sequence). The CDR3 reads CASSLGQGNYGYTF. As DNA, the CDR3 is TGTGCCAGCAGCTTGGGGCAGGGAAATTACGGCTACACCTTC.

This clone was recorded only once. The chain uses TRBV5-6 and TRBJ2-1, with TRBD2 matching over 12 bases. CDR3 length: 15 residues. Losses at the gene ends were 4 bases for V and 5 bases for J; bases not matched to a gene: 4. Germline V CDR1 and CDR2: SGHDT, YYEEEE. CDR3 bases: TGTGCCAGCAGCAAACTAGCGGGAGGCGACAATGAGCAGTTCTTC. As protein: CASSKLAGGDNEQFF.

Concerning this clone itself: Other DNA sequences from this sample encode an identical CDR3 as well. The V call is TRBV9, the J call TRBJ2-3; 12 bases match TRBD2. Germline assignment: CDR1 SGDLS and CDR2 YYNGEE. The CDR3 is 16 residues long. V was pared by 0 bases and J by 2 bases, with 1 base of the junction left unmatched. The CDR3 is CASSVGLAGVTDTQYF. DNA for the CDR3: TGTGCCAGCAGCGTAGGACTAGCGGGGGTCACAGATACGCAGTATTTT.

The chain joins TRBV6-1 to TRBJ2-1; D is perhaps TRBD2 (5 bases). CDR3 size: 12 residues. Trimming removed 3 bases at V and 7 bases at J, with 7 bases between. CDR1 is MNHNS and CDR2 is SASEGT in the germline V gene. In nucleotides, the CDR3 is TGTGCCAGCAGTGACAGGAGGAATGAGCAGTTCTTC. It is translated as CASSDRRNEQFF.

This chain connects TRBV11-3 to TRBJ2-1; 8 positions match TRBD1. After removal of 4 bases from V and 13 bases from J, the junction contained 15 bases not matched to a gene. From germline, CDR1 is SGHNT and CDR2 YENEEA. There are 15 residues in the CDR3. The CDR3 region is CASSSGQGAASHQFF. The CDR3 DNA reads as TGTGCCAGCAGCTCAGGACAGGGAGCAGCGTCCCATCAGTTCTTC.

The chain joins TRBV9 to TRBJ2-2; maybe TRBD2 (5 bases). The CDR3 is 12 amino acids. V was shortened by 2 bases and J by 7 bases, with 6 bases between the two germline ends. Per germline, CDR1 SGDLS and CDR2 YYNGEE. As DNA, the CDR3 is TGTGCCAGCAGCGTGAGCGGCGGGGAGCTGTTTTTT. This encodes CASSVSGGELFF.

This clone showed up just once. This specimen includes other DNA sequences encoding the same CDR3. The chain joins TRBV18 to TRBJ2-7; 7 nucleotides align to TRBD1. Germline V gives CDR1 KGHSH, CDR2 LQKENI. There are 14 residues in the CDR3. V gave up 0 bases and J gave up 2 bases; unmatched junction bases: 1. CDR3 sequence: CASSPPGQTYEQYF. CDR3 nucleotides: TGTGCCAGCTCACCACCGGGACAGACCTACGAGCAGTACTTC.

V usage is TRBV10-3 and J usage is TRBJ2-6; D might be TRBD1 (5 bases). From germline, CDR1 is ENHRY and CDR2 SYGVKD. The ends were cut back, 2 bases at V and 0 bases at J, with 14 bases in the middle. The CDR3 loop spans 18 amino acids. Here the CDR3 reads CAISEKRQYSSGANVLTF. Written as DNA, the CDR3 is TGTGCCATCAGTGAGAAGCGACAGTATTCCTCTGGGGCCAACGTCCTGACTTTC.

The chain couples TRBV29-1 to TRBJ2-1, with D uncertain. Trimming pared 7 bases from V and 12 bases from J, leaving 16 bases between. Germline V gene sequence: CDR1 SQVTM, CDR2 ANQGSEA. This CDR3 is 11 amino acids long. In DNA form, the CDR3 reads TGCAGCGGGCGCCTAGGATGGGTGCAGTTCTTC. It translates to CSGRLGWVQFF.

The gene calls are TRBV19 and TRBJ2-4; D is possibly TRBD1 (6 bases). Germline lookup yields CDR1 LNHDA and CDR2 SQIVND (reference sequence). This CDR3 contains 13 residues. V was trimmed by 10 bases and J by 6 bases, leaving 16 bases between them. The CDR3 DNA sequence: TGTGCCAACCTTGGGGGCGCGGGAAACATTCAGTACTTC. The encoded protein is CANLGGAGNIQYF.

The chain couples TRBV6-6 to TRBJ2-2, with 9 bases identical to TRBD1. V lost 4 bases to trimming and J lost 4 bases; unmatched junction nucleotides: 7. The CDR3 has 16 amino acids. CDR1 and CDR2 (germline): MNHNY, SVGAGI (reference sequence). As DNA, the CDR3 is TGTGCCAGCAGTTGGGGGGGACAGGGCGCCACCGGGGAGCTGTTTTTT. It specifies CASSWGGQGATGELFF.

This clone has more than one count but fewer than ten. The chain recombines TRBV7-3 with TRBJ2-2; perhaps TRBD2 as D (5 bases). The CDR3 is made up of 14 amino acids. Germline assignment: CDR1 SGHTA and CDR2 FQGTGA. Trimming removed 1 base from V and 5 bases from J, with 8 bases in between. The CDR3 sequence is CASSLKRVTGELFF. The DNA of the CDR3 is TGTGCCAGCAGCTTAAAGAGGGTTACCGGGGAGCTGTTTTTT.

The chain combines TRBV12-3 or TRBV12-4 with TRBJ2-2; 7 positions agree with TRBD2. The CDR3 loop spans 13 amino acids. V dropped 6 bases and J dropped 6; count of bases not matched to a gene: 4. The CDR3 spells CASSPAGAGELFF. The CDR3 region has the DNA TGTGCCAGCAGCCCTGCGGGGGCCGGGGAGCTGTTTTTT.

This chain connects TRBV9 to TRBJ2-1; 8 bases line up with TRBD1. The CDR3 covers 15 residues. Germline V lookup: CDR1 SGDLS, CDR2 YYNGEE. V lost 0 bases to trimming and J lost 10 bases; unmatched junction nucleotides: 9. In nucleotides, the CDR3 is TGTGCCAGCAGCGTAGGCCAGGGGGCTAGCAAGGAGCAGTTCTTC. It is translated as CASSVGQGASKEQFF.

The CDR3: CASEDRPLDSPLHF. CDR3 bases: TGTGCCAGCGAAGACAGGCCGCTGGACTCACCCCTCCACTTT. J is TRBJ1-6 and V is TRBV2; maybe TRBD1 (6 bases). CDR1 is SNHLY, CDR2 FYNNEI, per germline. Trimming shortened V by 8 bases and J by 10 bases, and 18 bases separated the two germline ends. This CDR3 spans 14 amino acids. The whole variable domain, remainder taken from reference TRBV2 and TRBJ1-6, is EPEVTQTPSHQVTQMGQEVILRCVPISNHLYFYWYRQILGQKVEFLVSFYNNEISEKSEIFDDQFSVERPDGSNFTLKIRSTKLEDSAMYFCASEDRPLDSPLHFGNGTRLTVT.

V usage is TRBV5-1 and J usage is TRBJ2-1; TRBD2 agrees at 9 bases. V gave up 7 bases and J gave up 4 bases; unmatched junction bases: 3. The germline V gene encodes CDR1 SGHRS and CDR2 YFSETQ. The CDR3 length is 13 residues. CDR3 bases: TGCGCCAGCGCGACTAGCGGTTACAATGAGCAGTTCTTC. It codes for CASATSGYNEQFF.

This chain joins TRBV6-5 and TRBJ1-6, with a possible D match to TRBD1 (6 bases). The CDR3 totals 15 residues. V was shortened by 4 bases and J by 6 bases, with 13 bases between the two germline ends. Looked up from germline, CDR1 is MNHEY and CDR2 is SVGAGI. The CDR3 here is CASSSLLQGNSPLHF. CDR3 coding DNA: TGTGCCAGCAGTTCCCTATTACAGGGTAATTCACCCCTCCACTTT.

The CDR3 spells CASRPGSISSSGTDTQYF. The DNA for the CDR3 is TGTGCCAGCCGTCCAGGGTCGATATCAAGCTCGGGCACAGATACGCAGTATTTT. The genes are TRBV27 and TRBJ2-3; tentatively, D is TRBD1 (5 bases). V lost 8 bases to trimming and J lost 1 base, with 25 bases between them. Germline-derived CDR1 and CDR2 are MNHEY and SMNVEV (reference sequence). The CDR3 covers 18 residues.